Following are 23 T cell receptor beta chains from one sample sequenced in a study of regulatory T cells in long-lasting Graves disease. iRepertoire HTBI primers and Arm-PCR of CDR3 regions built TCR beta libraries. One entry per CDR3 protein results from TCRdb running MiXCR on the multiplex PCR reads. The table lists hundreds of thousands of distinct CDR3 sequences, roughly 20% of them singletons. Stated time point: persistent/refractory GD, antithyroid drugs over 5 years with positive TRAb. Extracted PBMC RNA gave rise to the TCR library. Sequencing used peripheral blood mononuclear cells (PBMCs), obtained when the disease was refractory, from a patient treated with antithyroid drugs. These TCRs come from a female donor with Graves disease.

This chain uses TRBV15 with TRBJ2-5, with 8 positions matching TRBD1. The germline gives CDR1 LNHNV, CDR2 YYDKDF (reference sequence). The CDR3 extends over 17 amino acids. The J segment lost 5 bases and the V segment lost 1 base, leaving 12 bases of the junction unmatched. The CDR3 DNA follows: TGTGCCACCAGCAGAGGTGGGACAGGTGAACGGCCGGAGACCCAGTACTTC. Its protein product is CATSRGGTGERPETQYF.

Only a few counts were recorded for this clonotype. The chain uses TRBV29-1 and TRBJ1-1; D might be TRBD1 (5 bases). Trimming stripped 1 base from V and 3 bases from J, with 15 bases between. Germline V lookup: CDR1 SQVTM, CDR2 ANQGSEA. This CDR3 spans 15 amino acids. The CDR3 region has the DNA TGCAGCGTTGAAGCTGGGGGGTCTCCCGACACTGAAGCTTTCTTT. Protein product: CSVEAGGSPDTEAFF. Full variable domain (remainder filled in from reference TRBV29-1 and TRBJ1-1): SAVISQKPSRDICQRGTSLTIQCQVDSQVTMMFWYRQQPGQSLTLIATANQGSEATYESGFVIDKFPISRPNLTFSTLTVSNMSPEDSSIYLCSVEAGGSPDTEAFFGQGTRLTVV.

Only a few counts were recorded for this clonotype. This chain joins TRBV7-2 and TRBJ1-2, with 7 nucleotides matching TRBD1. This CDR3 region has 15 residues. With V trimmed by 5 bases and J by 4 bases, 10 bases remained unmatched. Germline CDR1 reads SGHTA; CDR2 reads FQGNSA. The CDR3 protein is CASSPRQGTGYGYTF. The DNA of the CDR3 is TGTGCCAGCAGCCCGCGACAGGGAACCGGCTATGGCTACACCTTC.

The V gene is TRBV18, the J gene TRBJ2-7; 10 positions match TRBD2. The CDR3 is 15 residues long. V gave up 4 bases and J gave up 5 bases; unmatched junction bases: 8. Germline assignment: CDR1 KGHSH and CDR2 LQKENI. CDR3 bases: TGTGCCAGCTCACGGCCGGGACTAGCGAACCACGAGCAGTACTTC. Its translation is CASSRPGLANHEQYF.

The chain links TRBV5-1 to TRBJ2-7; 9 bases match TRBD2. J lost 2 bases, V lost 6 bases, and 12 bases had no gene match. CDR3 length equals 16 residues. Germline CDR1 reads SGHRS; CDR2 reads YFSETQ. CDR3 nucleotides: TGCGCCAGCATTCTTGCCCCCGGACTAGCGCCCTACGAGCAGTACTTC. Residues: CASILAPGLAPYEQYF.

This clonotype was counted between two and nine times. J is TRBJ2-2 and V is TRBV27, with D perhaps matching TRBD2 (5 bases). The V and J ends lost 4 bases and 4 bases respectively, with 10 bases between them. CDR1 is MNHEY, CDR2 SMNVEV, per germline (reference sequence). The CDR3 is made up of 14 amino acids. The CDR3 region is CASSSRASTGELFF. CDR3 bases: TGTGCCAGCAGTTCGAGGGCCTCCACCGGGGAGCTGTTTTTT.

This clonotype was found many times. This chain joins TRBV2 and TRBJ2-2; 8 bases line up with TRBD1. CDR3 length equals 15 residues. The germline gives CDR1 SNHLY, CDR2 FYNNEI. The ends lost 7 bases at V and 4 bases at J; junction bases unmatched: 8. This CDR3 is CASKEDRAGTGELFF. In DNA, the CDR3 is TGTGCCAGCAAGGAGGACAGGGCCGGCACCGGGGAGCTGTTTTTT.

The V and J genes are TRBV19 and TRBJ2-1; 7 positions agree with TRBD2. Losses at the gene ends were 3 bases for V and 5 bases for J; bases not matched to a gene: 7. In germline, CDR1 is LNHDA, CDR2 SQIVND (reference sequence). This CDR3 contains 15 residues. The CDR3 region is CASSILAVMNNEQFF. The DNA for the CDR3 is TGTGCCAGTAGTATTCTAGCGGTAATGAACAATGAGCAGTTCTTC.

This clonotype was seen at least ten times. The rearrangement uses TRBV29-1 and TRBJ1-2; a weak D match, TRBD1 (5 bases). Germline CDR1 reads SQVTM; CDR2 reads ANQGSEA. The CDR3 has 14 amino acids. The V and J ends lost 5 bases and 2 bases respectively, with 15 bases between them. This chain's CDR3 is CSVPDPGTNYGYTF. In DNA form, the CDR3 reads TGCAGCGTTCCGGACCCCGGGACGAACTATGGCTACACCTTC.

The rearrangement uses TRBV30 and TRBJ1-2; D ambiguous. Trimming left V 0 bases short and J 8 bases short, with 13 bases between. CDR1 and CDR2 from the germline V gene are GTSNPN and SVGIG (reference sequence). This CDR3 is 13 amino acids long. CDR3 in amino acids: CAWSVQTGKGYTF. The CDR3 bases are TGTGCCTGGAGTGTACAAACCGGCAAAGGCTACACCTTC.

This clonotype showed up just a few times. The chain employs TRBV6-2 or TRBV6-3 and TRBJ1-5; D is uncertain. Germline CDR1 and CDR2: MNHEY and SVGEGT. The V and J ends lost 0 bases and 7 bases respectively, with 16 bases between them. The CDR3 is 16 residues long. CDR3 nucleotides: TGTGCCAGCAGTTACTCACGGAGGAAGTTGCCGCAGCCCCAGCATTTT. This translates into CASSYSRRKLPQPQHF.

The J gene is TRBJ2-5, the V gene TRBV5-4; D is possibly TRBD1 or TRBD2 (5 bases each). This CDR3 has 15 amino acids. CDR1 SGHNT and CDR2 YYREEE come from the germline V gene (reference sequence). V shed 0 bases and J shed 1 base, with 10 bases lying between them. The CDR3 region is CASSLGGGTQETQYF. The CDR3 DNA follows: TGTGCCAGCAGCTTGGGGGGTGGGACCCAAGAGACCCAGTACTTC.

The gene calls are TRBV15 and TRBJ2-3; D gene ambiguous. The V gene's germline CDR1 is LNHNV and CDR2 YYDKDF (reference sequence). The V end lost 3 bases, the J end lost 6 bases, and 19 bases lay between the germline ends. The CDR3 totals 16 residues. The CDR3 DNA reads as TGTGCCACCAGCAGCCCCGAGATACCAGGAGAGGATACGCAGTATTTT. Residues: CATSSPEIPGEDTQYF.

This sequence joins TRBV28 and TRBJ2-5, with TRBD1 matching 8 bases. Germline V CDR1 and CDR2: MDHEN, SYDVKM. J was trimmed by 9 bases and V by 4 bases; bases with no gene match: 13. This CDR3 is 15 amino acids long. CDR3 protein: CASSSTQGAQESQYF. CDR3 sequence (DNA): TGTGCCAGCAGTTCTACTCAGGGGGCCCAGGAGTCCCAGTACTTC.

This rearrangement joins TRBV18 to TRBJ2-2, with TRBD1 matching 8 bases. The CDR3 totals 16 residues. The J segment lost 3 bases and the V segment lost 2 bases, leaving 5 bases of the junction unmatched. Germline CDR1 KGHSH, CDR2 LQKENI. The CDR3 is CASSPRAGGDTGELFF. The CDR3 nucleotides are TGTGCCAGCTCACCAAGAGCAGGGGGCGACACCGGGGAGCTGTTTTTT.

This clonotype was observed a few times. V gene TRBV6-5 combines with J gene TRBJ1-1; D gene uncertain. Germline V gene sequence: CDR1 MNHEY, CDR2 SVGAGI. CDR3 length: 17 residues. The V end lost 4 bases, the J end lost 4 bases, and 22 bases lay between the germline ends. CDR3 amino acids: CASSFRSLDSPGTEAFF. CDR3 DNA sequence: TGTGCCAGCAGTTTTCGTTCTCTGGACTCTCCGGGCACTGAAGCTTTCTTT.

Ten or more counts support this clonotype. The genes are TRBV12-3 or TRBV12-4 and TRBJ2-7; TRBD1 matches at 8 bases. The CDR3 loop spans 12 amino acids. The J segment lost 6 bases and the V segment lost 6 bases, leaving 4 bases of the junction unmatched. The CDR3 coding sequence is TGTGCCAGCAGCATTACAGGGGGCGAGCAGTACTTC. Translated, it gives CASSITGGEQYF.

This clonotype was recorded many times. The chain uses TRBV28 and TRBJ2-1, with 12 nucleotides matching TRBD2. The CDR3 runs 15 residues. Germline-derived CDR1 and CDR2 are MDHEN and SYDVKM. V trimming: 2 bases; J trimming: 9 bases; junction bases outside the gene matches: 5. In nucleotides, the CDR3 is TGTGCCAGCAGTTTAAGACTAGCGGGAGACGGTGAGCAGTTCTTC. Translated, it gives CASSLRLAGDGEQFF.

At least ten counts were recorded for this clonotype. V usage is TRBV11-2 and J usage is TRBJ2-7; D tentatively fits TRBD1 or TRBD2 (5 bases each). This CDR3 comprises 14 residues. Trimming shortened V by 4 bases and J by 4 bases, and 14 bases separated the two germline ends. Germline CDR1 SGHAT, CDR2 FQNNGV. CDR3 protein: CASSSRAGGYEQYF. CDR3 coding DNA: TGTGCCAGCAGCTCCAGGGCAGGCGGGTACGAGCAGTACTTC.

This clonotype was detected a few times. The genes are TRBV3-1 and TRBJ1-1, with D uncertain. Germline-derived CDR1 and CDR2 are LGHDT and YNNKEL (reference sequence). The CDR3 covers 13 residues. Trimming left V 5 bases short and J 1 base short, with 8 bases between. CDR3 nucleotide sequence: TGTGCCAGCAGCAATACCAAGAACACTGAAGCTTTCTTT. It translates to CASSNTKNTEAFF.

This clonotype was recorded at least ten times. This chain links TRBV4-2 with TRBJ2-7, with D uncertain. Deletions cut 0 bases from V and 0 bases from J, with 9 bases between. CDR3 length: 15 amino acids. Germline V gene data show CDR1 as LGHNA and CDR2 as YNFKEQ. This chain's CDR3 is CASSQDRASSYEQYF. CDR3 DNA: TGTGCCAGCAGCCAAGATAGGGCCAGCTCCTACGAGCAGTACTTC.

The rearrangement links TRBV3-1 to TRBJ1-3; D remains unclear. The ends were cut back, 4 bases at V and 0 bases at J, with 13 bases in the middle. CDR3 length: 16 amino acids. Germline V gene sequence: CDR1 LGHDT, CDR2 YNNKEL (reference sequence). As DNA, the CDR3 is TGTGCCAGCAGCCCTTGGGATACCGGCTCTGGAAACACCATATATTTT. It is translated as CASSPWDTGSGNTIYF.

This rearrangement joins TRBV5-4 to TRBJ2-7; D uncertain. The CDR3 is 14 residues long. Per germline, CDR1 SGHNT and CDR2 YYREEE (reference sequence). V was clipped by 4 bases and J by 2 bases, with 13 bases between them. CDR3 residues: CASSKPGSPYEQYF. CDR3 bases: TGTGCCAGCAGCAAACCTGGATCCCCCTACGAGCAGTACTTC.